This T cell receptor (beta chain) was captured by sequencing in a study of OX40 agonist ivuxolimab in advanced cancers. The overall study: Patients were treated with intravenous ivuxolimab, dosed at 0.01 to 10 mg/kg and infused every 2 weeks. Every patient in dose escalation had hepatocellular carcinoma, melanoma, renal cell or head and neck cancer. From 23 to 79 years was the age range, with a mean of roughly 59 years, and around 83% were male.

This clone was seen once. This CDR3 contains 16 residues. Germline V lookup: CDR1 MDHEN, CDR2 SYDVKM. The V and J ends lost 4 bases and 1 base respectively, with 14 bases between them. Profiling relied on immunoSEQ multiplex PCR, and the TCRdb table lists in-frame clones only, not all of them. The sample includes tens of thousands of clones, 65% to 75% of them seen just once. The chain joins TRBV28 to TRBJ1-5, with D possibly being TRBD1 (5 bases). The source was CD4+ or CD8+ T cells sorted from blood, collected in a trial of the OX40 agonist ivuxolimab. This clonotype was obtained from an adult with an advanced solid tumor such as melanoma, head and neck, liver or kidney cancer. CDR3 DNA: TGTGCCAGCAGTTCCCCTTCGGGGGGAAGCAATCAGCCCCAGCATTTT. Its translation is CASSSPSGGSNQPQHF. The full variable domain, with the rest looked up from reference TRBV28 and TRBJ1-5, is DVKVTQSSRYLVKRTGEKVFLECVQDMDHENMFWYRQDPGLGLRLIYFSYDVKMKEKGDIPEGYSVSREKKERFSLILESASTNQTSMYLCASSSPSGGSNQPQHFGDGTRLSIL.